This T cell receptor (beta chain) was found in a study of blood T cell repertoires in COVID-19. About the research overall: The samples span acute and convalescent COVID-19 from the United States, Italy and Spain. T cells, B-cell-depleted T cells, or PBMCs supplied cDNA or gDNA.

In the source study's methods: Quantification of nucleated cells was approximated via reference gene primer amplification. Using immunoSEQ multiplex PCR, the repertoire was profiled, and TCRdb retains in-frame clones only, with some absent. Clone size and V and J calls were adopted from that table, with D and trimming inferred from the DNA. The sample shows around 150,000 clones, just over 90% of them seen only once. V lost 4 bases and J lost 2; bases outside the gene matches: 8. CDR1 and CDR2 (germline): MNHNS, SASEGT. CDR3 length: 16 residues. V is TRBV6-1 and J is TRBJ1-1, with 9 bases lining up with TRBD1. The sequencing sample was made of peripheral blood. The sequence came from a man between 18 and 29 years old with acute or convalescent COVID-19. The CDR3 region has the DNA TGTGCCAGCAGTGTTACAGGGGGCGTCGGAAACACTGAAGCTTTCTTT. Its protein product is CASSVTGGVGNTEAFF.